Listed below are T cell receptor beta chains from one sample, sequenced in a study of memory CD4+ T cells and cytomegalovirus serostatus. The data were produced by immunoSEQ multiplex PCR, yet TCRdb's version contains in-frame clones alone and is incomplete. The data contain 50,000 to 70,000 clones, 70% to 85% of them singletons. The sample was memory CD4+ T cells from blood. Every receptor here comes from an adult in good health and CMV-seronegative. The CDR3 runs from the conserved cysteine through the conserved F or W. D genes are given only for firm matches. Not every row has a clone size; where given, it reads once, few, many or a size class.

cdr3_nt,cdr3_aa,v_call,j_call,d_call,clone_size
TGTGCCAGCTCTACGGACACCTCAAATTCACCCCTCCACTTT,CASSTDTSNSPLHF,TRBV18,TRBJ1-6,-,once
TGTGCCAGCAGCTTACTTGGGGATCAGCCCCAGCATTTT,CASSLLGDQPQHF,TRBV7-2,TRBJ1-5,-,-
TGTGCCAGCAGTTGGCTTGGCGAGGAGACCCAGTACTTC,CASSWLGEETQYF,TRBV27,TRBJ2-5,-,-
TGTGCCAGTAGTCCCCCCCCACGGACAGGGGGCGGCTACACCTTC,CASSPPPRTGGGYTF,TRBV19,TRBJ1-2,TRBD1,-
TGTGCCAGCAGTGAAGTGGGATATCAGCCCCAGCATTTT,CASSEVGYQPQHF,TRBV6-1,TRBJ1-5,-,once
TGTGCCAGCAGCCGGACAGGGATTAACTATGGCTACACCTTC,CASSRTGINYGYTF,TRBV5-6,TRBJ1-2,TRBD1,-
TGCGCCAGCAGTGAGTCGGTCGAAAAGGGGAGCGGGAATGAGCAGTTCTTC,CASSESVEKGSGNEQFF,TRBV10-1,TRBJ2-1,-,once
TGCGCCAGCAGCCCGGGGGACAGAGAGTACGAGCAGTACTTC,CASSPGDREYEQYF,TRBV5-1,TRBJ2-7,-,-
TGCGCCAGCAGCCCAGGGGGCCTGGCCAAAAACATTCAGTACTTC,CASSPGGLAKNIQYF,TRBV5-1,TRBJ2-4,TRBD1,once
TGTGCCAGCAGTATGACAGGGGAGATTGAAGCTTTCTTT,CASSMTGEIEAFF,TRBV28,TRBJ1-1,TRBD1,-
TGCGCCAGCAGCCCGGAGGGGGGGGGCGAGCAGTACTTC,CASSPEGGGEQYF,TRBV5-1,TRBJ2-7,-,-
TGTGCCAGCAGCTCATTAACAGGGATGAATCAGCCCCAGCATTTT,CASSSLTGMNQPQHF,TRBV5-5,TRBJ1-5,-,few
TGCGCCAGCAAGATAATTACAGGGGACAAAAACATTCAGTACTTC,CASKIITGDKNIQYF,TRBV5-1,TRBJ2-4,TRBD1,-
TGCGCCAGCAGTGAGGGGCCTGGGCAGCCCCAGCATTTT,CASSEGPGQPQHF,TRBV5-1,TRBJ1-5,-,-
TGTGCCAGCACCAAAGGGGAATCTGGAAACACCATATATTTT,CASTKGESGNTIYF,TRBV25-1,TRBJ1-3,-,-
TGTGCCAGCAGCTTTGGGGGCGAGAGCAATCAGCCCCAGCATTTT,CASSFGGESNQPQHF,TRBV7-8,TRBJ1-5,-,-
TGTGCCAGCAGCTTATCAGGGGCCTACGAGCAGTACTTC,CASSLSGAYEQYF,TRBV7-9,TRBJ2-7,-,many